The entry that follows covers one TCR beta chain sequence. Antigen: not known. This sample is part of a study of T cell responses to AZD1222 COVID-19 vaccine. Study-level points and caveats: Donors were chiefly white British, with a greater number of females, and clonal diversity was perhaps underestimated.

This CDR3 is built from 14 residues. J lost 5 bases, V lost 2 bases, and 6 bases had no gene match. CDR1 is SGHAT and CDR2 is FQDESV in the germline V gene (reference sequence). Clones were read by immunoSEQ multiplex PCR, and TCRdb kept only the in-frame ones, dropping some. The sample has under 80,000 clones, around 80% seen once. This sequence joins TRBV11-1 and TRBJ2-7; 7 nucleotides align to TRBD1. The clonotype comes from an adult in good health. The sequencing here drew on peripheral blood, taken on day 0 of AZD1222 vaccination. CDR3 sequence: CASSLRQGGNEQYF. The CDR3 nucleotides are TGTGCCAGCAGCTTAAGACAGGGTGGAAACGAGCAGTACTTC.